This T cell receptor beta chain came from a study of shared clonotypes between healthy human individuals. Findings of the study overall: The sole specimen, blood, was sampled, and tissue repertoires likely differ. Clonotype sharing among the donors was expected to vary with sequencing depth. Around 5.4% of naive CD4 clonotypes were common to a few donors.

Germline V CDR1 and CDR2: SGHTA, FQGNSA. V was pared by 5 bases and J by 2 bases, with 7 bases between. The CDR3 has 13 residues. Comments on this clone: Its antigen is as yet unknown.

Some clones are missing from TCRdb's copy, which holds only in-frame ones; the method was immunoSEQ multiplex PCR. The table lists over 150,000 clones, around 63% of them singletons. The V gene is TRBV7-2, the J gene TRBJ2-1, with D perhaps TRBD1 (6 bases). The clonotype originates from a man between 25 and 39 years old in good health. Sequenced material: memory CD4+ T cells sorted from blood. Subset denoted: CD45RA-negative fraction. DNA of the CDR3: TGTGCCAGCAGCCAGGGGACCTACAATGAGCAGTTCTTC. This gives the protein CASSQGTYNEQFF.